This T cell receptor beta chain came from a study of T cells in Graves' hyperthyroidism and ophthalmopathy. At the level of the study: Initial diagnosis, before any treatment, was when peripheral blood was collected.

The CDR3 covers 15 residues. V was cut by 1 base and J by 8 bases, with 17 bases left in between. In germline, CDR1 is KGHSH, CDR2 LQKENI. Template material for amplifying TCR beta CDR3 regions consisted of RNA transcripts. Initially, a first-round RT-PCR of the TCR CDR3 employed the HTBI primer set. TCRdb re-analysed the multiplex PCR reads in MiXCR, keeping a single row per CDR3 protein. The sample has hundreds of thousands of distinct CDR3 sequences; roughly a quarter are singletons. V usage is TRBV18 and J usage is TRBJ1-2, with D uncertain. This clonotype originated in a woman in her 30s with Graves' ophthalmopathy. Sample: blood. This CDR3 reads CASSPLVPSPSGYTF. The CDR3 coding sequence is TGTGCCAGCTCACCACTCGTTCCATCACCAAGCGGCTACACCTTC.